One and the same sample provided the 32 T cell receptor beta chains below, sequenced in a study of blood T cells in healthy people across ages. The authors ran a second PCR of roughly 6 to 12 cycles using a sample-barcoded 5' primer and a J-beta primer mix. TCRdb reprocessed the 5' RACE reads with MiXCR, giving one entry per CDR3 protein. The table shows over 1.5 million distinct CDR3 sequences, with about 50% occurring only once. The sequenced sample was blood. Every receptor here comes from a middle-aged woman in good health.

In its sample, this clonotype was seen a few times. V is TRBV2 and J is TRBJ2-1; D may correspond to TRBD1 or TRBD2 (5 bases each). CDR1 is SNHLY and CDR2 is FYNNEI in the germline V gene. Trimming shortened V by 2 bases and J by 1 base, and 12 bases separated the two germline ends. This CDR3 has 16 residues. The CDR3 nucleotides read TGTGCCAGCAGTGAACCGGGGCTGTCATCCTACAATGAGCAGTTCTTC. Its translation: CASSEPGLSSYNEQFF. The variable domain in full, completed from reference TRBV2 and TRBJ2-1, reads EPEVTQTPSHQVTQMGQEVILRCVPISNHLYFYWYRQILGQKVEFLVSFYNNEISEKSEIFDDQFSVERPDGSNFTLKIRSTKLEDSAMYFCASSEPGLSSYNEQFFGPGTRLTVL.

The chain employs TRBV25-1 and TRBJ2-7; the match to TRBD2 covers 9 bases. Germline CDR1 is MGHDK and CDR2 is SYGVNS. The ends lost 6 bases at V and 3 bases at J; junction bases unmatched: 3. The CDR3 contains 13 residues. DNA for the CDR3: TGTGCCAGCAGAGCGGGGGGTTTCTACGAGCAGTACTTC. Its translation: CASRAGGFYEQYF.

The J gene is TRBJ2-7, the V gene TRBV29-1; no clear D gene. TRBJ2-5 explains the end of the DNA better; the J call may be wrong. Germline CDR1 is SQVTM and CDR2 is ANQGSEA. The CDR3 consists of 15 residues. CDR3 sequence: CSVERPAGHQETQYF. DNA of the CDR3: TGCAGCGTTGAAAGACCCGCCGGGCATCAAGAGACCCAGTACTTC.

The table lists this clonotype with a count of one. V gene TRBV11-2 combines with J gene TRBJ2-3; 8 nucleotides agree with TRBD2. Germline lookup yields CDR1 SGHAT and CDR2 FQNNGV. With V trimmed by 0 bases and J by 6 bases, 14 bases remained unmatched. CDR3 length: 18 amino acids. CDR3: CASSLEGGGHPSQDTQYF. In DNA form, the CDR3 reads TGTGCCAGCAGCTTAGAGGGCGGGGGGCACCCTTCCCAGGATACGCAGTATTTT. Complete variable domain (other parts from reference TRBV11-2 and TRBJ2-3): EAGVAQSPRYKIIEKRQSVAFWCNPISGHATLYWYQQILGQGPKLLIQFQNNGVVDDSQLPKDRFSAERLKGVDSTLKIQPAKLEDSAVYLCASSLEGGGHPSQDTQYFGPGTRLTVL.

This clonotype showed up just a few times. This sequence joins TRBV7-9 and TRBJ2-5; 9 bases are shared with TRBD1. The length of the CDR3 is 15 residues. Germline V lookup: CDR1 SEHNR, CDR2 FQNEAQ (reference sequence). Trimming at V came to 1 base and at J to 4 bases, leaving 4 bases not matched to a gene. CDR3 DNA: TGTGCCAGCAGCTTAGGGGACAGGGAACGAGAGACCCAGTACTTC. It encodes CASSLGDRERETQYF.

V usage is TRBV6-2 or TRBV6-3 and J usage is TRBJ1-4; D uncertain. V lost 4 bases to trimming and J lost 4 bases, with 10 bases between them. The CDR3 consists of 14 residues. The germline V gene has CDR1 MNHEY and CDR2 SVGEGT. The CDR3 region has the DNA TGTGCCAGCAGTTCAGGAGGATTTAATGAAAAACTGTTTTTT. It yields the protein CASSSGGFNEKLFF.

The rearrangement links TRBV4-3 to TRBJ1-4; D is possibly TRBD1 (5 bases). The CDR3 is 15 amino acids. The germline CDR1 and CDR2 sequences are LGHNA and YSLEER. V lost 0 bases, J lost 10 bases, and 15 bases lay in between. The CDR3 sequence is CASSQDWGTYGKLFF. The CDR3 nucleotides read TGCGCCAGCAGCCAAGATTGGGGGACCTATGGAAAACTGTTTTTT.

The J gene is TRBJ1-2, the V gene TRBV29-1, with 8 positions matching TRBD1. CDR1 is SQVTM, CDR2 ANQGSEA, per germline. The CDR3 sequence is 17 residues long. The V and J ends lost 0 bases and 3 bases, in that order; junction bases with no gene match: 12. Written as DNA, the CDR3 is TGCAGCGTTGAAGATCGAACAGGGGGGGAGTCTGACTATGGCTACACCTTC. Protein sequence: CSVEDRTGGESDYGYTF.

The CDR3 spells CASSDYDRGETDTQYF. For the CDR3, the DNA is TGTGCCAGCAGTGATTATGACAGGGGAGAAACAGATACGCAGTATTTT. The gene calls are TRBV6-1 and TRBJ2-3; 8 bases match TRBD1. The CDR3 has 16 amino acids. J was trimmed by 3 bases and V by 3 bases; bases with no gene match: 8. CDR1 and CDR2 from the germline V gene are MNHNS and SASEGT.

This clonotype was found many times. This chain joins TRBV9 and TRBJ2-1; 9 bases map to TRBD1. Losses at the gene ends were 4 bases for V and 4 bases for J; bases not matched to a gene: 9. Germline V gene lookup returns CDR1 SGDLS and CDR2 YYNGEE. This CDR3 has 16 amino acids. The CDR3 protein is CASSPLPGQGYNEQFF. In DNA, the CDR3 is TGTGCCAGCAGCCCACTACCGGGACAGGGATACAATGAGCAGTTCTTC.

This clonotype was seen more than once but under ten times. The chain is built from TRBV20-1 and TRBJ1-2; 10 bases are shared with TRBD1. Trimming took 3 bases from V and 0 from J; bases not matched to a gene: 7. CDR3 length: 16 residues. In germline, CDR1 is DFQATT, CDR2 SNEGSKA (reference sequence). CDR3 residues: CSASETGQGANYGYTF. The CDR3 nucleotides read TGCAGTGCTAGTGAAACTGGACAGGGGGCTAACTATGGCTACACCTTC.

This rearrangement joins TRBV6-2 or TRBV6-3 to TRBJ2-5; 13 nucleotides agree with TRBD2. The V segment lost 7 bases and the J segment 13 bases; nucleotides outside the gene matches: 9. This CDR3 spans 13 amino acids. CDR1 MNHEY and CDR2 SVGEGT come from the germline V gene. The CDR3 nucleotides are TGTGCCAGCAATTCCGGGACTAGCGGGGTTCTGTACTTC. Translation: CASNSGTSGVLYF.

The V call is TRBV6-5, the J call TRBJ2-1; TRBD2 matches 10 bases. CDR3 length: 15 residues. Trimming cost V 6 bases and J 5 bases; bases outside gene matches: 7. CDR1 and CDR2 (germline): MNHEY, SVGAGI. In DNA, the CDR3 is TGTGCCAGCAGCACAGCGGGGGGGAACAACAATGAGCAGTTCTTC. Its translation: CASSTAGGNNNEQFF.

This clonotype was observed a handful of times. This chain connects TRBV6-5 to TRBJ1-2, with TRBD1 as a possible D gene (5 bases). The ends were cut back, 0 bases at V and 7 bases at J, with 12 bases in the middle. The CDR3 length is 14 residues. Per the germline V gene, CDR1 is MNHEY and CDR2 is SVGAGI. The CDR3 region has the DNA TGTGCCAGCAGTTACTCAAGGGAGGGGCGTGGCTACACCTTC. Translation: CASSYSREGRGYTF.

The V and J genes are TRBV28 and TRBJ2-1; D uncertain. Germline V gives CDR1 MDHEN, CDR2 SYDVKM. This CDR3 is 16 amino acids long. The V end was cut by 8 bases, the J end by 0 bases, with 17 bases between. The CDR3 DNA is TGTGCCAGCTTTCCCCCTGAGCATTACTCCTACAATGAGCAGTTCTTC. Protein: CASFPPEHYSYNEQFF.

This chain joins TRBV5-1 and TRBJ1-6; the D gene is possibly TRBD1 (5 bases). V lost 4 bases and J lost 6, with 5 bases in between. Germline V lookup: CDR1 SGHRS, CDR2 YFSETQ. This CDR3 is 12 amino acids long. CDR3 nucleotides: TGCGCCAGCAGCGACAGTAATTCACCCCTCCACTTT. This translates into CASSDSNSPLHF.

The J gene is TRBJ2-7, the V gene TRBV28, with D perhaps matching TRBD2 (5 bases). The germline V gene has CDR1 MDHEN and CDR2 SYDVKM. The CDR3 consists of 14 residues. Trimming took 2 bases from V and 2 from J, leaving 10 bases between them. The CDR3 coding sequence is TGTGCCAGCAGTTTAGCGGAGGTAACCTACGAGCAGTACTTC. Its translation is CASSLAEVTYEQYF.

The chain uses TRBV9 and TRBJ2-3, with a tentative D call TRBD2 (6 bases). CDR3 length: 16 residues. V was shortened by 0 bases and J by 2 bases, with 13 bases between the two germline ends. The germline CDR1 and CDR2 sequences are SGDLS and YYNGEE. Here the CDR3 reads CASSVGASVITDTQYF. CDR3 coding DNA: TGTGCCAGCAGCGTAGGGGCTAGCGTCATCACAGATACGCAGTATTTT.

The chain has TRBV20-1 and TRBJ1-5; 8 positions agree with TRBD1. In germline, CDR1 is DFQATT, CDR2 SNEGSKA (reference sequence). This CDR3 spans 12 amino acids. The ends lost 5 bases at V and 4 bases at J; junction bases unmatched: 1. DNA of the CDR3: TGCAGTGCTGGGACAGGTAATCAGCCCCAGCATTTT. It is translated as CSAGTGNQPQHF.

This rearrangement joins TRBV5-1 to TRBJ2-3; TRBD2 agrees at 7 bases. The CDR3 covers 16 residues. Germline-derived CDR1 and CDR2 are SGHRS and YFSETQ. J gave up 0 bases and V 4 bases, and 8 bases lay outside the gene matches. The CDR3 sequence: CASSIQRGGSTDTQYF. The CDR3 nucleotides read TGCGCCAGCAGCATCCAGCGGGGAGGGAGCACAGATACGCAGTATTTT.

The sample holds one count of this clonotype. The chain combines TRBV20-1 with TRBJ1-5; D may be TRBD1 (5 bases). V lost 0 bases and J 0 bases, leaving 9 bases between the germline ends. Germline-derived CDR1 and CDR2 are DFQATT and SNEGSKA (reference sequence). This CDR3 has 15 amino acids. The CDR3 region is CSAREEGFSNQPQHF. The CDR3, as DNA: TGCAGTGCTAGAGAGGAGGGGTTTAGCAATCAGCCCCAGCATTTT.

This clonotype has only a few counts. J is TRBJ2-1 and V is TRBV7-2; D is perhaps TRBD1 (6 bases). V was trimmed by 5 bases and J by 7 bases, leaving 12 bases between them. Germline V gene sequence: CDR1 SGHTA, CDR2 FQGNSA. There are 13 residues in the CDR3. The CDR3 nucleotides are TGTGCCAGCAGCCTGCGGACAGAGAATGAGCAGTTCTTC. This codes for CASSLRTENEQFF.

The chain combines TRBV11-2 with TRBJ2-7; D possibly uses TRBD1 or TRBD2 (5 bases each). The germline CDR1 and CDR2 sequences are SGHAT and FQNNGV. V gave up 1 base and J gave up 4 bases, with 14 bases separating them. CDR3 length equals 15 residues. The CDR3 is CASSLGWGSRYEQYF. The CDR3 region has the DNA TGTGCCAGCAGCTTAGGTTGGGGGAGTCGTTACGAGCAGTACTTC. Looking up the rest from reference TRBV11-2 and TRBJ2-7 gives the full variable domain: EAGVAQSPRYKIIEKRQSVAFWCNPISGHATLYWYQQILGQGPKLLIQFQNNGVVDDSQLPKDRFSAERLKGVDSTLKIQPAKLEDSAVYLCASSLGWGSRYEQYFGPGTRLTVT.

This chain connects TRBV5-1 to TRBJ2-7, with TRBD2 as a possible D gene (6 bases). The DNA end is a closer match to TRBJ2-5, so the J assignment may be wrong. The germline V gene encodes CDR1 SGHRS and CDR2 YFSETQ. The CDR3 has 14 residues. CDR3 residues: CASSLEGEEETQYF. The CDR3 DNA sequence: TGCGCCAGCAGCTTGGAAGGGGAGGAGGAGACCCAGTACTTC.

The J gene is TRBJ1-1, the V gene TRBV12-3 or TRBV12-4, with TRBD1 as a possible D gene (5 bases). CDR3 length: 13 amino acids. The V end lost 6 bases, the J end lost 3 bases, and 11 bases lay between the germline ends. CDR3 DNA: TGTGCCAGCAGCCGGTCAGGGCACACTGAAGCTTTCTTT. Its protein product is CASSRSGHTEAFF.

The chain recombines TRBV27 with TRBJ2-3; D not resolved. The CDR3 has 15 amino acids. Germline CDR1 and CDR2: MNHEY and SMNVEV (reference sequence). V was trimmed by 6 bases and J by 2 bases, leaving 15 bases between them. Here the CDR3 reads CASSRRADPTDTQYF. The CDR3, as DNA: TGTGCCAGCAGCCGTAGGGCCGACCCCACAGATACGCAGTATTTT.

This clonotype appeared a few times. V and J are TRBV20-1 and TRBJ2-4; D not certain. The tail of the sequence fits TRBJ2-7 better, so the J call may be wrong. Germline CDR1 DFQATT, CDR2 SNEGSKA (reference sequence). There are 10 residues in the CDR3. The CDR3 here is CSATDYEQYF. The CDR3, as DNA: TGCAGTGCTACCGACTACGAGCAGTACTTC.

The count of this clonotype is one. The chain couples TRBV7-2 to TRBJ2-1; 9 bases align to TRBD1. The germline V gene encodes CDR1 SGHTA and CDR2 FQGNSA. The length of the CDR3 is 15 residues. Unmatched junction bases numbered 9, after V lost 6 bases and J lost 6 bases. The CDR3 is CASRAGQGASNEQFF. The CDR3 DNA follows: TGTGCCAGCAGGGCGGGACAGGGCGCCTCCAATGAGCAGTTCTTC.

The genes are TRBV28 and TRBJ1-5; the D is unclear. The germline CDR1 and CDR2 sequences are MDHEN and SYDVKM. Trimming took 3 bases from V and 2 from J, leaving 11 bases between them. This CDR3 is built from 15 residues. This chain's CDR3 is CASSFSGPGNQPQHF. The DNA for the CDR3 is TGTGCCAGCAGTTTTTCTGGCCCGGGCAATCAGCCCCAGCATTTT. Based on the CDR3 plus reference TRBV28 and TRBJ1-5, the full variable domain is DVKVTQSSRYLVKRTGEKVFLECVQDMDHENMFWYRQDPGLGLRLIYFSYDVKMKEKGDIPEGYSVSREKKERFSLILESASTNQTSMYLCASSFSGPGNQPQHFGDGTRLSIL.

This clonotype was seen only a few times. The rearrangement joins TRBV12-3 or TRBV12-4 to TRBJ2-5; D is perhaps TRBD1 (5 bases). This CDR3 is built from 14 residues. V was cut by 4 bases and J by 2 bases, with 11 bases left in between. CDR3 in amino acids: CASSYRLSQETQYF. DNA for the CDR3: TGTGCCAGCAGTTACAGGCTCTCTCAAGAGACCCAGTACTTC.

This clonotype was detected many times. The chain recombines TRBV11-2 with TRBJ2-5; D may match TRBD1 or TRBD2 (5 bases each). The CDR3 loop spans 14 amino acids. The V gene lost 6 bases and the J gene lost 1 base, with 12 bases spanning the gap. CDR1 is SGHAT, CDR2 FQNNGV, per germline. CDR3 sequence (DNA): TGTGCCAGCAGTAGGGGACGGCTCCAAGAGACCCAGTACTTC. Its translation is CASSRGRLQETQYF.

This clonotype came up a few times. The chain has TRBV7-9 and TRBJ2-6, with D hard to call. CDR3 length: 16 amino acids. CDR1 and CDR2 from the germline V gene are SEHNR and FQNEAQ (reference sequence). Trimming stripped 5 bases from V and 0 bases from J, with 11 bases between. The CDR3: CASSPLEGSGANVLTF. CDR3 DNA sequence: TGTGCCAGCAGCCCCCTTGAAGGCTCTGGGGCCAACGTCCTGACTTTC.